The present entry profiles one T cell receptor beta chain with its context. A read error may be the cause here, since a much bigger clone is one base away. These data come from a study of tumor-infiltrating lymphocytes in primary liver carcinoma. Background on the study: Sequencing of the samples generated roughly 3.5 to 7.13 million productive TCRbeta reads, with similar yields across tissue types.

TCR beta cDNA was reverse-transcribed from roughly 520 ng of total RNA. The reaction used a constant-region primer and ProtoScript II reverse transcriptase. ARM-PCR was slightly modified, and three nested multiplex PCR rounds with it gave rise to the TCR beta libraries. TRBV1-TRBV30 forward primers paired with a C-beta reverse primer drove the first two PCR rounds, about 10 cycles each. MiXCR, applied by TCRdb to the multiplex PCR reads, yields one record per CDR3 protein. Counted here are tens of thousands of distinct CDR3 sequences, around 64% occurring once; the ten biggest clones make up less than 45%. The CDR3 extends over 16 amino acids. Total RNA and DNA came together from around 20-30 mg of bulk tissue without cell sorting.

The sample taken for sequencing was liver tumor tissue from sampling region 4. As to subset: tumor region T4, right-lateral pole. The origin of this receptor is a man in his forties or fifties with primary liver carcinoma and hepatitis B virus infection. The chain couples TRBV12-3 or TRBV12-4 to TRBJ2-1; TRBD2 matches 10 bases. In DNA, the CDR3 is TGTGTCAGCAGTTTATATGTGCTAGCGGGGGACAATGAGCAGTTCTTC. Translation gives CVSSLYVLAGDNEQFF.